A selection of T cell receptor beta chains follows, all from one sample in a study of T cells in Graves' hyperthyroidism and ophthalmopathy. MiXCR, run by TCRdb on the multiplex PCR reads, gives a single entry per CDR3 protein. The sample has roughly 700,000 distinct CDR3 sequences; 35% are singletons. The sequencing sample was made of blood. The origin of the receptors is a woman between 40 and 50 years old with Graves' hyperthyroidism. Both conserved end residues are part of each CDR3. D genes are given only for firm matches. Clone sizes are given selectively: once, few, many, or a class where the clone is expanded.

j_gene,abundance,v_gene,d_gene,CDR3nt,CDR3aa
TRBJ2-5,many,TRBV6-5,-,TGTGCCAGCAGTTACGGGGGGGGCGAGACCCAGTACTTC,CASSYGGGETQYF
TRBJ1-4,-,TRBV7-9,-,TGTGCCAGCAGGCCCGGGTTAACTAATGAAAAACTGTTTTTT,CASRPGLTNEKLFF
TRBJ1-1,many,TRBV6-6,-,TGTGCCAGCAGTCTGTCCCCAGACGCTTTCTTT,CASSLSPDAFF
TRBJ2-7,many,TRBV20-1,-,TGCAGTGCTGGTTGGATCCGGGAGCACTCCTACGAGCAGTACTTC,CSAGWIREHSYEQYF
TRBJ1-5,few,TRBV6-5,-,TGTGCCAGCCAGGGGCCAAATCAGCCCCAGCATTTT,CASQGPNQPQHF
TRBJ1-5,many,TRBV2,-,TGTGCCAGCAGTGCACAGACGAATCAGCCCCAGCATTTT,CASSAQTNQPQHF
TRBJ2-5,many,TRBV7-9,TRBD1,TGTGCCAGCAGCTCCTCCGGGACAGGGGAGGAGACCCAGTACTTC,CASSSSGTGEETQYF
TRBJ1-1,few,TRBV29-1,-,TGCAGCGTTGAGGTTTGGGGTCTGAACACTGAAGCTTTCTTT,CSVEVWGLNTEAFF
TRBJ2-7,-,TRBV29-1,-,TGCAGCGGGACCTACGAGCAGTACTTC,CSGTYEQYF
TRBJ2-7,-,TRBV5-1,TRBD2,TGCGCCAGCAGCCCTACCGGGACTAGCGCAACCTACGAGCAGTACTTC,CASSPTGTSATYEQYF
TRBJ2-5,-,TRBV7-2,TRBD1,TGTGCCAGCAGCCAACGGATACCTAGGGGGCATGGCACTCTAGAGACCCAGTACTTC,CASSQRIPRGHGTLETQYF
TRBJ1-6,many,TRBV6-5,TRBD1,TGTGCCAGCATTAGACAGGGGACGAATTCACCCCTCCACTTT,CASIRQGTNSPLHF
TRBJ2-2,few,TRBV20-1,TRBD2,TGCAGTGCTGCCCGGACTAGCGGAAGCGCGAACACCGGGGAGCTGTTTTTT,CSAARTSGSANTGELFF
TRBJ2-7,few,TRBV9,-,TGTGCCAGCAGCCCCGAGGGGGGCCCCTACGAGCAGTACTTC,CASSPEGGPYEQYF
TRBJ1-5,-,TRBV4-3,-,TGCGCCAGCAGCCAAGATTACCGGTCGAGTCATCAGCCCCAGCATTTT,CASSQDYRSSHQPQHF
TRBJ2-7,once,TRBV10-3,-,TGTGCCATCAGTGGGGTCCTCTACGAGCAGTACTTC,CAISGVLYEQYF
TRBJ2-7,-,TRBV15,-,TGTGCCACCAGCAGAGGACTACAGGATCTAGGCGAGCAGTACTTC,CATSRGLQDLGEQYF
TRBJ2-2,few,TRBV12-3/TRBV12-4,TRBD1,TGTGCCCAAGCAGGGACAGCAAACACCGGGGAGCTGTTTTTT,CAQAGTANTGELFF
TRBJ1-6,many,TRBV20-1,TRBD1,TGCAGTGCTAGTCCCCGACAGGGCATCTATAATTCACCCCTCCACTTT,CSASPRQGIYNSPLHF
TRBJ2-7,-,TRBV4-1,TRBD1,TGCGCCAGCAGCCCTAGCGACAGGGGCTACGAGCAGTACTTC,CASSPSDRGYEQYF
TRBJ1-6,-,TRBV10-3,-,TGTGCCATCAGTGGGGACTTGGGACCCCTCCACTTT,CAISGDLGPLHF
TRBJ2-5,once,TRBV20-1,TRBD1,TGCAGTGCTATCGGGACAGGGGTAGATACGCAGTACTTC,CSAIGTGVDTQYF